The T cell receptor beta chain under discussion was sequenced for a study of breast tumors, draining lymph nodes, adjacent tissues (dated by TCRdb to between 2015 and 2016). The study in broad terms: Breast cancer patients provided tumor, adjacent nontumor tissue and axillary lymph nodes, and the study compared the TCR beta repertoires across these three sources. In human breast cancer, the study set out to evaluate how tumor, surrounding tissue and draining lymph node repertoires relate to one another and whether T cells may move between these sites.

Overall study results and their limits: Tumor T-cell repertoires showed less diversity than lymph node repertoires and more diversity than nontumor tissue repertoires, and tumor T-cell repertoires showed preferential V and J gene usage. In luminal-like breast cancer, tumor and nontumor tissue repertoires resembled each other significantly more than in basal-like breast cancer. The study presented the conclusion that tumor T cells originate in lymph nodes as consistent with a hypothesis, not as something directly demonstrated. A scenario in which most tumor T cells derive from the lymph node and then expand within tumor tissue was judged to be consistent with the data.

This clonotype was found many times. What antigen it recognizes has not been identified. Base-call qualities are not available, and no considerably larger clone is one nucleotide away. For sequencing, an Illumina HiSeq 2000 was employed. TCR beta chain libraries were generated by multiplex PCR amplification. The amplified TCR beta chain products were analyzed by high-throughput sequencing. TCRdb took the public reads, trimmed them with fastp at Q25, ran MiXCR for clone calling and kept in-frame beta chains. Each record represents a unique CDR3 protein, reported with the most common genes and DNA among its rows. The sample includes 180,000 or so distinct CDR3 sequences, with roughly a third observed a single time. The biggest ten clones account for 3% to 4% of the sample. Lymph node samples came from the axillary draining lymph nodes of breast cancer patients. V lost 2 bases and J lost 5 bases; the stretch between them is 11 bases long. CDR1 and CDR2 (KGHDR, SFDVKD) derive from the germline V gene. Measured from the cysteine to the phenylalanine, the CDR3 is 15 residues long. Only the CDR3 region is kept as DNA, spanning 45 bases read in frame from base 1.

Recombination connected TRBV24-1 to TRBJ2-2; the D gene lacks a confident call. Source material: axillary lymph node tissue. The TCR comes from a female donor with breast cancer. Some clones in this sample may be carry-over from other donors' samples. CDR3 protein: CATSDSGSITGELFF. The nucleotide sequence is TGTGCCACCAGTGATTCTGGCTCGATAACCGGGGAGCTGTTTTTT.